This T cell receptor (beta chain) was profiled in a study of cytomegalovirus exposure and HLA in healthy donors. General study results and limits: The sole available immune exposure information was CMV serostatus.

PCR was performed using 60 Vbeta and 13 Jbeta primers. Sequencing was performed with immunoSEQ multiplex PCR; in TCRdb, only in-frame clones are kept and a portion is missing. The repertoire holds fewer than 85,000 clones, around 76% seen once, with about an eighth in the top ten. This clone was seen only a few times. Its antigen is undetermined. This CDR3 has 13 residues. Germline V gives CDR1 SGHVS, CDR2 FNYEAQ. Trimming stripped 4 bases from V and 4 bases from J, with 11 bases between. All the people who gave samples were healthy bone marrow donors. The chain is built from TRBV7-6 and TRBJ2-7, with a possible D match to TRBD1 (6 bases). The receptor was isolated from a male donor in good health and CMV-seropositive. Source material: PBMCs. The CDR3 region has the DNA TGTGCCAGCAGCTCATCACAGGGTTACGAGCAGTACTTC. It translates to CASSSSQGYEQYF.